This T cell receptor beta chain was sequenced for a study of response to subunit inactivated influenza vaccine. This CDR3 spans 15 amino acids. Germline CDR1 is MNHEY and CDR2 is SMNVEV (reference sequence). Trimming stripped 5 bases from V and 4 bases from J, with 17 bases between. Overall study findings and caveats: It was the authors' suggestion that each seasonal influenza vaccination recruits few new T cells.

TCRdb reprocessed the RT-PCR reads with MiXCR, giving one entry per CDR3 protein. Found here are fewer than 700,000 distinct CDR3 sequences, 10% to 15% of them singletons; the top ten hold 10% to 15%. Concerning this clonotype itself: What it binds is not known.

The clonotype was recovered from a middle-aged man who received an inactivated influenza vaccine. The sample was PBMCs from blood, taken 40 to 50 days after vaccination. This chain links TRBV27 with TRBJ1-2, with D possibly being TRBD1 (5 bases). The CDR3 is CASSPQGGRGYGYTF. CDR3 nucleotides: TGTGCCAGCAGTCCTCAGGGAGGAAGGGGCTATGGCTACACCTTC.